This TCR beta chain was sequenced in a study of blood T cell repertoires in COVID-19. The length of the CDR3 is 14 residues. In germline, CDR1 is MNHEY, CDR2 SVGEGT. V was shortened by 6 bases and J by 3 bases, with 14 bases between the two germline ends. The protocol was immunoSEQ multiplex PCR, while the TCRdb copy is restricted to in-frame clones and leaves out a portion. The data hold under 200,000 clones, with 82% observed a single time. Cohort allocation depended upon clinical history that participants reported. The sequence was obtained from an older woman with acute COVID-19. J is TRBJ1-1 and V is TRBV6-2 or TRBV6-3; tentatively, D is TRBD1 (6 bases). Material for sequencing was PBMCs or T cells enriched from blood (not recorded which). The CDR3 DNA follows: TGTGCCAGCAGCTTCTACAGGGATTACACTGAAGCTTTCTTT. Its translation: CASSFYRDYTEAFF.